Shown below are 10 T cell receptor beta chains from a single sample sequenced in a study of identical twins. One entry per CDR3 protein, called by TCRdb with MiXCR from the 5' RACE reads. The table lists roughly 690,000 distinct CDR3 sequences, about 20% of them singletons. Another study also made use of these data, one on T cells expressing NK-cell markers.

Sequences were obtained from PBMCs. These receptors were obtained from a woman aged 18-29 years in good health.

This clonotype was recorded at least ten times. The V gene is TRBV3-1, the J gene TRBJ1-1, with TRBD1 matching 8 bases. The ends lost 6 bases at V and 3 bases at J; junction bases unmatched: 6. The CDR3 runs to 14 residues. CDR1 is LGHDT, CDR2 YNNKEL, per germline (reference sequence). CDR3 protein: CASRKTGVDTEAFF. In DNA, the CDR3 is TGTGCCAGCAGAAAGACAGGGGTTGACACTGAAGCTTTCTTT.

This clonotype was counted at least ten times. This rearrangement joins TRBV6-5 to TRBJ2-3; D is unclear. The V gene's germline CDR1 is MNHEY and CDR2 SVGAGI. The CDR3 sequence is 13 residues long. Trimming stripped 2 bases from V and 2 bases from J, with 5 bases between. DNA of the CDR3: TGTGCCAGCAGTTACAAGGTCACAGATACGCAGTATTTT. Amino acid sequence: CASSYKVTDTQYF.

This clonotype was seen a few times. The chain is built from TRBV3-1 and TRBJ1-1, with D tentatively TRBD1 (5 bases). This CDR3 spans 15 amino acids. V shed 6 bases and J shed 1 base, with 15 bases lying between them. CDR1 is LGHDT, CDR2 YNNKEL, per germline (reference sequence). This CDR3 reads CASRHPGAENTEAFF. As DNA, the CDR3 is TGTGCCAGCAGACATCCCGGGGCAGAGAACACTGAAGCTTTCTTT.

This clonotype was recorded at least ten times. This chain connects TRBV29-1 to TRBJ2-7; TRBD2 agrees at 9 bases. Looked up from germline, CDR1 is SQVTM and CDR2 is ANQGSEA. CDR3 length: 16 amino acids. Trimming took 3 bases from V and 4 from J; bases not matched to a gene: 13. This CDR3 reads CSVDRRLAGQPYEQYF. The DNA of the CDR3 is TGCAGCGTTGATCGTCGGCTAGCGGGACAACCATACGAGCAGTACTTC.

The CDR3 region is CASSHFRQGPPYYGYTF. As DNA, the CDR3 is TGTGCCAGCAGTCATTTTCGACAGGGGCCCCCCTACTATGGCTACACCTTC. The chain recombines TRBV6-1 with TRBJ1-2; TRBD1 aligns across 8 bases. Germline lookup yields CDR1 MNHNS and CDR2 SASEGT. CDR3 size: 17 residues. V lost 5 bases and J lost 3; bases outside the gene matches: 14.

This chain connects TRBV11-2 to TRBJ2-2; D not resolved. This CDR3 has 15 residues. The V end lost 5 bases, the J end lost 0 bases, and 10 bases lay between the germline ends. Germline loops: CDR1 SGHAT, CDR2 FQNNGV. The CDR3 DNA sequence: TGTGCCAGCAGCCGTCTAGGGTCGAACACCGGGGAGCTGTTTTTT. Translating it yields CASSRLGSNTGELFF.

The chain recombines TRBV12-3 or TRBV12-4 with TRBJ2-3; D tentatively reads TRBD1 or TRBD2 (5 bases each). The length of the CDR3 is 14 residues. Between the trimmed V and J ends, which lost 7 bases and 1 base, there was a span of 12 bases. The CDR3, as DNA: TGTGCCAGCACGGTGGGGGTCGGCACAGATACGCAGTATTTT. Protein product: CASTVGVGTDTQYF.

The count of this clonotype is one. The chain recombines TRBV3-1 with TRBJ2-7, with D hard to call. Trimming took 1 base from V and 2 from J, leaving 12 bases between them. This CDR3 is 15 amino acids long. Germline V gives CDR1 LGHDT, CDR2 YNNKEL (reference sequence). In DNA, the CDR3 is TGTGCCAGCAGCCAAGGATGGGGTACGACCTACGAGCAGTACTTC. Translated, it gives CASSQGWGTTYEQYF.

There are a few counts of this clonotype. The V and J genes are TRBV27 and TRBJ2-7; possibly TRBD2 for D (7 bases). The CDR3 loop spans 15 amino acids. CDR1 is MNHEY and CDR2 is SMNVEV in the germline V gene (reference sequence). Between the trimmed V and J ends, which lost 2 bases and 3 bases, there was a span of 14 bases. CDR3 coding DNA: TGTGCCAGCAGTTTAAAAGGGGGGGCTGTCTACGAGCAGTACTTC. It yields the protein CASSLKGGAVYEQYF.

The V call is TRBV12-3 or TRBV12-4, the J call TRBJ2-1, with D tentatively TRBD1 (5 bases). Trimming removed 5 bases at V and 6 bases at J, with 17 bases between. This CDR3 is built from 15 residues. CDR3 residues: CASSVPGSAFNEQFF. The CDR3 DNA reads as TGTGCCAGCAGTGTGCCAGGGTCGGCCTTCAATGAGCAGTTCTTC.